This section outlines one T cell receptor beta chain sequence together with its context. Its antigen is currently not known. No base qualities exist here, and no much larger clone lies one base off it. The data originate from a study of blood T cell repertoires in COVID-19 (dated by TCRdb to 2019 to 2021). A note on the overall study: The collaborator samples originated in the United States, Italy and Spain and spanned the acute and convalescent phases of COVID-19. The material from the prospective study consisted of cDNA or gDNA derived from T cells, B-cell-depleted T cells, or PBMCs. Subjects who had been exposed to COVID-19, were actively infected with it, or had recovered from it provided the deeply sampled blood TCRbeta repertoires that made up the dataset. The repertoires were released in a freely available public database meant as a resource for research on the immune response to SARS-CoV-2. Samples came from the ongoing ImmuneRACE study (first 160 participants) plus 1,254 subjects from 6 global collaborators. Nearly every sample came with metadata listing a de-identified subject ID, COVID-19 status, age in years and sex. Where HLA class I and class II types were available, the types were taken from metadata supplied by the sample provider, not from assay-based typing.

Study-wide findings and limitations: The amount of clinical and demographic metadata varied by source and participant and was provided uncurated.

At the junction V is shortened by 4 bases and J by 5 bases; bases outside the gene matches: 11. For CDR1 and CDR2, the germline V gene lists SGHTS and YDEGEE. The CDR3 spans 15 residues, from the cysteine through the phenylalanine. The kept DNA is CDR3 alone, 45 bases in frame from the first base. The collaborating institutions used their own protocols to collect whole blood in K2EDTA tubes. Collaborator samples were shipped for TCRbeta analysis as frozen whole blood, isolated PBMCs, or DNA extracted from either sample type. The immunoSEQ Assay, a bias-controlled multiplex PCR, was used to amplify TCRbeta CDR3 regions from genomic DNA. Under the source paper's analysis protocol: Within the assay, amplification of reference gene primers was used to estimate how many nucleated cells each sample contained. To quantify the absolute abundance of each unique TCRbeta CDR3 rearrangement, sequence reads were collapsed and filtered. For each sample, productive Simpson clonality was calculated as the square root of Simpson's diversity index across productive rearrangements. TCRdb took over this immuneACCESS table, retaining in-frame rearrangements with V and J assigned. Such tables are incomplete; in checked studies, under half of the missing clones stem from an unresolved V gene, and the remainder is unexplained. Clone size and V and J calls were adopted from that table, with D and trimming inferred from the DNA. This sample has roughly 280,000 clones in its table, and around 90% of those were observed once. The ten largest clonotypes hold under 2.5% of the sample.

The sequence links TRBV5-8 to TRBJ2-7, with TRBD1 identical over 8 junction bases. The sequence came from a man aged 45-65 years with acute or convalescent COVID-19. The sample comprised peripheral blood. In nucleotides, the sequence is TGTGCCAGCAGCCCCAGAGGCAGGGGGCAGGACGAGCAGTACTTC. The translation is CASSPRGRGQDEQYF.